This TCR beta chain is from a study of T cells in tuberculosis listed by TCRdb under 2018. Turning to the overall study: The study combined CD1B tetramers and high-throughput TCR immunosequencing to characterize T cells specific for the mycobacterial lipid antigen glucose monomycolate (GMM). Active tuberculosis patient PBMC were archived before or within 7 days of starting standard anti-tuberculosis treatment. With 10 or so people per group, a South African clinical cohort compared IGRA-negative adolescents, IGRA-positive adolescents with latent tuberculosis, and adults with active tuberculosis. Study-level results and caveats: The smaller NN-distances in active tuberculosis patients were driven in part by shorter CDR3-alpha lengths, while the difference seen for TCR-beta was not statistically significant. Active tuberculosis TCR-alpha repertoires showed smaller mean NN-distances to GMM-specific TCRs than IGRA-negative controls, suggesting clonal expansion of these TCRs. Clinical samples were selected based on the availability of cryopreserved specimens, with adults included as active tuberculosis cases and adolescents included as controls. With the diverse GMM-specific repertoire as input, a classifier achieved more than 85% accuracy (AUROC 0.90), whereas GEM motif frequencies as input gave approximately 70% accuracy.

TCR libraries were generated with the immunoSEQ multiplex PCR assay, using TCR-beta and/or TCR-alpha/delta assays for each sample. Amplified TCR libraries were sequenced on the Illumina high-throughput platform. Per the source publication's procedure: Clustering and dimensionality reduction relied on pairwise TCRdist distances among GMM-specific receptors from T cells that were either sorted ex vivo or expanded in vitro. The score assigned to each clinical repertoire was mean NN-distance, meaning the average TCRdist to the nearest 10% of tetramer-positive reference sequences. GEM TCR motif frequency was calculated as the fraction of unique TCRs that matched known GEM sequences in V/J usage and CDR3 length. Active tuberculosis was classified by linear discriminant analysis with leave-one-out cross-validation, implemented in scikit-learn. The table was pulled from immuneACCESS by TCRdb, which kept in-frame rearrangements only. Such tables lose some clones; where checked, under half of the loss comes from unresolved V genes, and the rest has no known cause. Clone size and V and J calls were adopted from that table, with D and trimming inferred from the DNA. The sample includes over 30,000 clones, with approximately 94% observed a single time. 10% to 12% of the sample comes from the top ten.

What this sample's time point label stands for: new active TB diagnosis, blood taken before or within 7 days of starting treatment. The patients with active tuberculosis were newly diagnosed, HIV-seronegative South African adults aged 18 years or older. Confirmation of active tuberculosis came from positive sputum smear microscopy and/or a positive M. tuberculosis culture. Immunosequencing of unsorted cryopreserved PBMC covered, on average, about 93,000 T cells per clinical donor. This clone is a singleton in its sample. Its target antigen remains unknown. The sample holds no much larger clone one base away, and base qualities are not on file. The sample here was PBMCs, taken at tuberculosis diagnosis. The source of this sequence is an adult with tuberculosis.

The DNA sequence reads TGTGCCAGCTCCCCGATTAAGGACAATCTTAGCGAGCAGTACTTC. The encoded protein is CASSPIKDNLSEQYF. This receptor chain uses TRBV18 and TRBJ2-7; a weak D assignment points to TRBD1 (5 bases agree). The CDR3 measures 15 amino acids from cysteine to phenylalanine. Only CDR3 DNA is held: 45 bases, read in frame from base 1. The germline V gene yields KGHSH for CDR1 and LQKENI for CDR2. V is clipped by 6 bases and J by 6 bases, and the sequence between their germline boundaries is 21 bases long.